This T cell receptor (beta chain) comes out of a study of PD-L1 blockade in urothelial cancer (dated by TCRdb to about 2017). Regarding the study in general: Therapy was started at some point between 2012 and 2014 for all patients, and atezolizumab 1,200 mg was administered intravenously every 3 weeks. About nine tenths of the roughly 29 patients were identified as males with urothelial cancer of bladder origin, and a prior smoking history was reported by 18 of 29 patients. Patients had an ECOG performance status of 0 or 1 and had received between 0 and 3 prior chemotherapy regimens. Blood samples were analyzed 3 weeks after the start of treatment (second dose) and 6 weeks after the start of treatment. Blood samples yielded a median of around 150,000 T cells and approximately 83,000 unique TCRs, with median clonality 0.080. The study, an exploratory multi-omic analysis, examined somatic, immune and clinical correlates of response to PD-L1 blockade with atezolizumab in urothelial cancer. Pretreatment tumor samples, along with matched peripheral blood collected serially before and after atezolizumab treatment, underwent TCR sequencing. Durable clinical benefit was defined as a progression-free survival longer than 6 months, and TCR features were additionally tested against progression-free survival and overall survival. In the same patients, pretreatment tumors underwent whole exome sequencing and RNA sequencing in addition to TCR sequencing. Nine patients achieved durable clinical benefit and approximately 19 did not. Pretreatment blood TCR-seq was available for under 35 patients, at least one posttreatment blood collection was obtained for around 24 patients, and tumor TCR-seq was available for around 24 patients.

Notes on this clone: No antigen is known for it. No much larger clonotype is one base removed from it; base qualities were not supplied.

The investigation overall reported the following: Improved progression-free and overall survival was found to be associated with pretreatment peripheral blood TCR clonality below the median. Small sample size (n ≈ 28) and many exploratory analyses mean the results are intended to be hypothesis-generating. Greater expansion of tumor-associated TCR clones in peripheral blood 3 weeks after the start of treatment was observed in patients with durable benefit (n of about 24, p = 0.022).

V ends up 0 bases short and J 7 bases short, with an unmatched junction base count of 11. The CDR3 measures 16 amino acids from cysteine to phenylalanine. This entry keeps only the CDR3 DNA: 48 bases, framed from base 1. The germline V gene (reference sequence) supplies CDR1 LNHNV and CDR2 YYDKDF. Synthetic TCR analog templates were spiked into each PCR so that absolute template abundance could be estimated from read counts. The immunoSEQ assay used bias-controlled V and J gene primers to amplify TCRbeta CDR3 regions from genomic DNA. Sequencing of rearranged TCRbeta segments was performed at approximately 20X coverage. As for the original processing: Sequencing errors were corrected by clustering, and CDR3s were annotated against IMGT so that V, D and J genes could be assigned. Downstream analyses used only productive TCRbeta rearrangements and left out out-of-frame or stop-codon sequences. Clonality was computed as one minus Shannon entropy normalized by the log of the number of unique productive sequences. Clones differing between time points or between blood and tumor were identified by Fisher's exact test with Benjamini-Hochberg correction at adjusted p below 0.01. Here the immuneACCESS table is served through TCRdb, limited to in-frame sequences with V and J called. Missing clones are a known gap in these copies; in checked studies unresolved V genes cover under half, and the rest lacks a known reason. V and J calls and clone size follow that table, whereas D and trimming were derived from the DNA. This sample holds 37,000 or so clones; about 79% were observed only once. More than 15% of the sample is taken by the ten largest.

A cohort of around 28 patients with locally advanced or metastatic urothelial carcinoma, treated at Memorial Sloan Kettering on a trial protocol, was included. Peripheral blood mononuclear cells were collected pretreatment and during treatment, at between 1 and 8 total time points per patient. The Qiagen DNeasy Blood extraction kit was used to purify genomic DNA from total PBMCs and from tumor samples. PBMCs were collected pretreatment and during treatment, and were isolated and stored as previously described. The source was PBMCs, collected around atezolizumab (anti-PD-L1) treatment. The TCR originated in a man in his fifties or sixties with urothelial cancer. Recombination joined TRBV15 with TRBJ2-7, with TRBD2 identical over 8 junction bases. The CDR3 here reads CATSRDRGGLFREQYF. The DNA reads TGTGCCACCAGCAGAGATCGCGGGGGGCTTTTTCGGGAGCAGTACTTC.